One and the same sample provided the 29 T cell receptor beta chains below, sequenced in a study of beta chain features in type 1 diabetes. Every bit of the isolated RNA underwent reverse transcription, so sequencing read expressed TCRB transcripts. Method: immunoSEQ multiplex PCR; TCRdb's copy keeps in-frame clones and lacks some. Among tens of thousands of clones listed, under 35% were seen once. Input material: stem cell memory CD4+ T cells from blood. Receptor source: a woman younger than 30 in good health.

This sequence joins TRBV5-4 and TRBJ2-7, with 7 positions matching TRBD2. Germline CDR1 and CDR2: SGHNT and YYREEE (reference sequence). J lost 3 bases, V lost 2 bases, and 5 bases had no gene match. The CDR3 consists of 14 residues. CDR3 DNA: TGTGCCAGCAGCTTCTGGGGGGGAAGCTACGAGCAGTACTTC. As protein: CASSFWGGSYEQYF.

This chain connects TRBV14 to TRBJ1-2, with D possibly matching TRBD1 (5 bases). Germline lookup yields CDR1 SGHDN and CDR2 FVKESK. CDR3 length: 12 residues. With 5 bases removed from V and 4 bases from J, the gap between germline ends came to 8 bases. In DNA form, the CDR3 reads TGTGCCAGCAGCATAGGGGTCTATGGCTACACCTTC. This sequence encodes CASSIGVYGYTF.

The CDR3 DNA reads as TGCGCCAGCAGCCGCCAAAACAGCGGCGGGGTTAGGGGTGAGCAGTTCTTC. Protein product: CASSRQNSGGVRGEQFF. The V gene is TRBV4-1, the J gene TRBJ2-1; TRBD2 might be the D (6 bases). The germline V and J ends were trimmed by 4 bases and 9 bases, with 25 bases remaining between them. In germline, CDR1 is MGHRA, CDR2 YSYEKL. The CDR3 runs to 17 residues.

Note on this clone: One end of the junction fails to match germline, which may point to a read error. The chain links TRBV7-7 to TRBJ2-5, with 10 bases identical to TRBD2. Looked up from germline, CDR1 is SSHAT and CDR2 is FNYEAQ (reference sequence). The CDR3 has 14 amino acids. CDR3 coding DNA: TGTGCTAGCAGCGGGGGGGCATTGGGAGAGACCCAGTACTTC. Translation: CASSGGALGETQYF. Looking up the rest from reference TRBV7-7 and TRBJ2-5 gives the full variable domain: GAGVSQSPRYKVTKRGQDVTLRCDPISSHATLYWYQQALGQGPEFLTYFNYEAQPDKSGLPSDRFSAERPEGSISTLTIQRTEQRDSAMYRCASSGGALGETQYFGPGTRLLVL.

The V and J genes are TRBV4-2 and TRBJ1-6; unclear D gene. CDR3 size: 13 residues. With 2 bases removed from V and 9 bases from J, the gap between germline ends came to 8 bases. The germline gives CDR1 LGHNA, CDR2 YNFKEQ. The chain's CDR3 is CASSQSEFSPLHF. CDR3 nucleotide sequence: TGTGCCAGCAGCCAAAGCGAGTTTTCACCCCTCCACTTT.

The chain couples TRBV18 to TRBJ2-3, with TRBD2 matching over 7 bases. V lost 4 bases and J lost 2; bases outside the gene matches: 3. The CDR3 loop spans 14 amino acids. CDR1 is KGHSH, CDR2 LQKENI, per germline. CDR3 DNA sequence: TGTGCCAGCTCACTGACTAGCCTCACAGATACGCAGTATTTT. Translated, it gives CASSLTSLTDTQYF.

This chain joins TRBV18 and TRBJ2-5, with 8 nucleotides matching TRBD2. This CDR3 region has 15 residues. Germline CDR1 KGHSH, CDR2 LQKENI. Trimming at V came to 3 bases and at J to 1 base, leaving 4 bases not matched to a gene. As DNA, the CDR3 is TGTGCCAGCTCACCCCAACTAGCGGCCCAAGAGACCCAGTACTTC. Its protein product is CASSPQLAAQETQYF.

This clone has a handful of counts. The V and J genes are TRBV30 and TRBJ1-1, with D unresolved. Per germline, CDR1 GTSNPN and CDR2 SVGIG (reference sequence). The CDR3 covers 13 residues. Between the trimmed V and J ends, which lost 0 bases and 3 bases, there was a span of 8 bases. The CDR3 coding sequence is TGTGCCTGGAGTGTACGGGAGGACACTGAAGCTTTCTTT. It is translated as CAWSVREDTEAFF.

V is TRBV11-2 and J is TRBJ2-3; D uncertain. The CDR3 consists of 14 residues. The germline V and J ends were trimmed by 3 bases and 4 bases, with 11 bases remaining between them. Germline-derived CDR1 and CDR2 are SGHAT and FQNNGV. CDR3 coding DNA: TGTGCCAGCAGCTTTTTCGGCGGCGCAGATACGCAGTATTTT. This translates into CASSFFGGADTQYF.

This clone was observed a handful of times. J is TRBJ1-1 and V is TRBV6-1, with unresolved D. V lost 0 bases and J 6 bases, leaving 8 bases between the germline ends. Germline CDR1 MNHNS, CDR2 SASEGT. This CDR3 is built from 13 residues. The chain's CDR3 is CASSEARLAEAFF. CDR3 nucleotide sequence: TGTGCCAGCAGTGAAGCGAGGCTGGCTGAAGCTTTCTTT.

The genes are TRBV30 and TRBJ2-7, with TRBD1 matching 8 bases. Germline CDR1 and CDR2: GTSNPN and SVGIG (reference sequence). The CDR3 sequence is 12 residues long. The V gene end was trimmed by 5 bases and the J gene end by 3 bases; junction bases not matched to a gene: 3. The CDR3: CAWETGGYEQYF. CDR3 sequence (DNA): TGTGCCTGGGAAACAGGGGGCTACGAGCAGTACTTC.

The chain is built from TRBV5-1 and TRBJ2-3, with D tentatively TRBD2 (6 bases). CDR1 SGHRS and CDR2 YFSETQ come from the germline V gene. The V end was cut by 0 bases, the J end by 2 bases, with 16 bases between. This CDR3 is 17 amino acids long. The CDR3 sequence: CASSLGVGGAATDTQYF. CDR3 in DNA: TGCGCCAGCAGCTTGGGGGTCGGAGGGGCGGCCACAGATACGCAGTATTTT.

The chain carries TRBV5-1 and TRBJ2-3, with TRBD2 matching 10 bases. The CDR3 runs 16 residues. Germline V gives CDR1 SGHRS, CDR2 YFSETQ. The V gene end was trimmed by 0 bases and the J gene end by 2 bases; junction bases not matched to a gene: 3. The CDR3 DNA is TGCGCCAGCAGCTTGGCCACTAGCGGGGTCACAGATACGCAGTATTTT. This gives the protein CASSLATSGVTDTQYF.

This clone has a handful of counts. This rearrangement joins TRBV21-1 to TRBJ2-2; the DNA was not compared with TRBD1, the D call given in the table. TRBV21-1 constitutes a pseudogene. The length of the CDR3 is 14 residues. The CDR3 DNA reads as TGTGCCAGCGGCAGGGGGCTTGGCACCGGGGAGCTGTTTTTT. Its protein product is CASGRGLGTGELFF.

This clone was observed a handful of times. V and J are TRBV7-9 and TRBJ1-2; TRBD1 matches 9 bases. This CDR3 has 12 residues. V dropped 5 bases and J dropped 8; count of bases not matched to a gene: 3. CDR1 is SEHNR and CDR2 is FQNEAQ in the germline V gene (reference sequence). The CDR3 spells CASSQDRGGYTF. DNA of the CDR3: TGTGCCAGCAGCCAGGACAGGGGAGGCTACACCTTC.

V and J are TRBV7-2 and TRBJ2-7; 8 bases agree with TRBD1. Trimming removed 3 bases from V and 4 bases from J; junction bases left unmatched: 8. Per the germline V gene, CDR1 is SGHTA and CDR2 is FQGNSA. The length of the CDR3 is 15 residues. In DNA form, the CDR3 reads TGTGCCAGCAGCTTCACCCGACAGGGGTTTTACGAGCAGTACTTC. Translating gives CASSFTRQGFYEQYF.

The gene calls are TRBV7-9 and TRBJ1-4, with D possibly TRBD1 on 6 matching bases. Germline values: CDR1 SEHNR, CDR2 FQNEAQ (reference sequence). Trimming removed 1 base from V and 0 bases from J, with 9 bases in between. The CDR3 has 16 amino acids. This CDR3 reads CASSLVGAATNEKLFF. CDR3 in DNA: TGTGCCAGCAGCTTAGTGGGGGCCGCAACTAATGAAAAACTGTTTTTT.

A few counts support this clone. This chain uses TRBV4-1 with TRBJ2-5, with 10 bases fitting TRBD1. The V and J ends lost 0 bases and 7 bases, in that order; junction bases with no gene match: 8. Germline V gene sequence: CDR1 MGHRA, CDR2 YSYEKL. The CDR3 is made up of 16 amino acids. CDR3 sequence reads: CASSQEATGGGGTQYF. The CDR3 DNA reads as TGCGCCAGCAGCCAAGAGGCGACAGGGGGCGGTGGGACCCAGTACTTC.

J is TRBJ1-2 and V is TRBV30; D might be TRBD1 (5 bases). Trimming cost V 3 bases and J 0 bases, with 17 bases left between them. Germline CDR1 is GTSNPN and CDR2 is SVGIG (reference sequence). CDR3 length: 16 amino acids. DNA for the CDR3: TGTGCCTGGAGGCCTCGTATGGGGGGGGCTAACTATGGCTACACCTTC. Its translation: CAWRPRMGGANYGYTF.

The chain uses TRBV5-1 and TRBJ1-1; D may be TRBD1 (5 bases). Germline assignment: CDR1 SGHRS and CDR2 YFSETQ. This CDR3 has 14 amino acids. The V and J ends lost 0 bases and 5 bases respectively, with 11 bases between them. The CDR3 DNA reads as TGCGCCAGCAGCTTGGAACCAGGGAGGACTGAAGCTTTCTTT. Its protein product is CASSLEPGRTEAFF.

This clone was found a few times. The CDR3 coding sequence is TGTGCCTGGATCTCTCACAGGGGCGGCTATGGCTACACCTTC. Residues: CAWISHRGGYGYTF. The chain carries TRBV30 and TRBJ1-2, with TRBD1 matching over 7 bases. Germline loops: CDR1 GTSNPN, CDR2 SVGIG (reference sequence). CDR3 length equals 14 residues. J gave up 4 bases and V 4 bases, and 9 bases lay outside the gene matches.

This clone was found a few times. This sequence joins TRBV19 and TRBJ2-2; no clear D. The CDR3 is 13 amino acids. Germline lookup yields CDR1 LNHDA and CDR2 SQIVND (reference sequence). Trimming removed 6 bases at V and 7 bases at J, with 12 bases between. Here the CDR3 reads CASSQTTGGELFF. CDR3 coding DNA: TGTGCCAGTAGCCAAACCACGGGCGGGGAGCTGTTTTTT.

This clone appeared a few times. This chain links TRBV28 with TRBJ1-2; TRBD1 might be the D (5 bases). The germline gives CDR1 MDHEN, CDR2 SYDVKM. Trimming removed 2 bases at V and 4 bases at J, with 5 bases between. The CDR3 runs 12 residues. This CDR3 is CASSLQGYGYTF. The CDR3 coding sequence is TGTGCCAGCAGTTTACAGGGCTATGGCTACACCTTC.

V usage is TRBV4-1 and J usage is TRBJ2-1, with TRBD2 matching 8 bases. This CDR3 is 19 amino acids long. CDR1 and CDR2 (germline): MGHRA, YSYEKL. After removal of 4 bases from V and 3 bases from J, the junction contained 17 bases not matched to a gene. Here the CDR3 reads CASSLRGGPLIQFYNEQFF. The CDR3 coding sequence is TGCGCCAGCAGCCTCCGGGGGGGCCCTTTAATACAATTCTACAATGAGCAGTTCTTC.

J is TRBJ2-3 and V is TRBV7-6; TRBD1 aligns across 7 bases. The length of the CDR3 is 15 residues. Germline V gene sequence: CDR1 SGHVS, CDR2 FNYEAQ. The V and J ends lost 5 bases and 3 bases, in that order; junction bases with no gene match: 8. The CDR3 is CASSLRQGETDTQYF. The CDR3 nucleotides are TGTGCCAGCAGCCTCCGACAGGGAGAAACAGATACGCAGTATTTT.

The rearrangement uses TRBV7-2 and TRBJ2-7; D is undetermined. Per the germline V gene, CDR1 is SGHTA and CDR2 is FQGNSA. There are 12 residues in the CDR3. Trimming shortened V by 3 bases and J by 7 bases, and 10 bases separated the two germline ends. The CDR3 region is CASSFNQQEQYF. CDR3 bases: TGTGCCAGCAGCTTTAACCAACAGGAGCAGTACTTC. The full variable domain, with the rest looked up from reference TRBV7-2 and TRBJ2-7, is GAGVSQSPSNKVTEKGKDVELRCDPISGHTALYWYRQSLGQGLEFLIYFQGNSAPDKSGLPSDRFSAERTGGSVSTLTIQRTQQEDSAVYLCASSFNQQEQYFGPGTRLTVT.

This rearrangement joins TRBV6-5 to TRBJ1-1; 8 nucleotides match TRBD1. The CDR3 spans 13 residues. Looked up from germline, CDR1 is MNHEY and CDR2 is SVGAGI. Trimming cost V 8 bases and J 6 bases; bases outside gene matches: 8. The DNA for the CDR3 is TGTGCCAGCCGTAAGACAGGGGACCCTGAAGCTTTCTTT. It yields the protein CASRKTGDPEAFF.

V gene TRBV7-9 combines with J gene TRBJ2-1; D perhaps matches TRBD2 (7 bases). V was cut by 5 bases and J by 6 bases, with 17 bases left in between. CDR1 is SEHNR, CDR2 FQNEAQ, per germline (reference sequence). The CDR3 consists of 15 residues. DNA of the CDR3: TGTGCCAGCAGCCCCCTACGGGGGGCCCTCAATGAGCAGTTCTTC. It encodes CASSPLRGALNEQFF.

This clone was observed a handful of times. The V and J genes are TRBV18 and TRBJ1-1; D possibly corresponds to TRBD1 (6 bases). Trimming removed 2 bases at V and 8 bases at J, with 15 bases between. The CDR3 totals 14 residues. CDR1 KGHSH and CDR2 LQKENI come from the germline V gene. CDR3 sequence reads: CASSPAGPGQEAFF. The CDR3 DNA reads as TGTGCCAGCTCACCAGCAGGGCCGGGACAAGAAGCTTTCTTT.